The clone carrying this TCR beta chain was detected only a few times. Antigen unknown. These data come from a study of shared clonotypes between healthy human individuals. Points from the study as a whole: It was expected that sequencing depth would affect clonotype sharing among donors.

Here immunoSEQ multiplex PCR was the method, and the copy in TCRdb shows in-frame clones only, minus some. The sample yields hundreds of thousands of clones, roughly 79% seen once. The donors, healthy adults who were HIV-negative, had experienced no recent acute infections or vaccinations. Germline V gives CDR1 MNHEY, CDR2 SVGAGI. The V gene lost 5 bases and the J gene lost 3 bases, with 10 bases spanning the gap. This CDR3 contains 13 residues. The chain links TRBV6-5 to TRBJ1-2; D might be TRBD1 (6 bases). The clonotype originates from a middle-aged woman in good health. Some clones in this sample may be carry-over from other donors' samples. Sequenced material: PBMCs. The CDR3 sequence: CASSRQADYGYTF. As DNA, the CDR3 is TGTGCCAGCAGTAGACAGGCTGACTATGGCTACACCTTC.